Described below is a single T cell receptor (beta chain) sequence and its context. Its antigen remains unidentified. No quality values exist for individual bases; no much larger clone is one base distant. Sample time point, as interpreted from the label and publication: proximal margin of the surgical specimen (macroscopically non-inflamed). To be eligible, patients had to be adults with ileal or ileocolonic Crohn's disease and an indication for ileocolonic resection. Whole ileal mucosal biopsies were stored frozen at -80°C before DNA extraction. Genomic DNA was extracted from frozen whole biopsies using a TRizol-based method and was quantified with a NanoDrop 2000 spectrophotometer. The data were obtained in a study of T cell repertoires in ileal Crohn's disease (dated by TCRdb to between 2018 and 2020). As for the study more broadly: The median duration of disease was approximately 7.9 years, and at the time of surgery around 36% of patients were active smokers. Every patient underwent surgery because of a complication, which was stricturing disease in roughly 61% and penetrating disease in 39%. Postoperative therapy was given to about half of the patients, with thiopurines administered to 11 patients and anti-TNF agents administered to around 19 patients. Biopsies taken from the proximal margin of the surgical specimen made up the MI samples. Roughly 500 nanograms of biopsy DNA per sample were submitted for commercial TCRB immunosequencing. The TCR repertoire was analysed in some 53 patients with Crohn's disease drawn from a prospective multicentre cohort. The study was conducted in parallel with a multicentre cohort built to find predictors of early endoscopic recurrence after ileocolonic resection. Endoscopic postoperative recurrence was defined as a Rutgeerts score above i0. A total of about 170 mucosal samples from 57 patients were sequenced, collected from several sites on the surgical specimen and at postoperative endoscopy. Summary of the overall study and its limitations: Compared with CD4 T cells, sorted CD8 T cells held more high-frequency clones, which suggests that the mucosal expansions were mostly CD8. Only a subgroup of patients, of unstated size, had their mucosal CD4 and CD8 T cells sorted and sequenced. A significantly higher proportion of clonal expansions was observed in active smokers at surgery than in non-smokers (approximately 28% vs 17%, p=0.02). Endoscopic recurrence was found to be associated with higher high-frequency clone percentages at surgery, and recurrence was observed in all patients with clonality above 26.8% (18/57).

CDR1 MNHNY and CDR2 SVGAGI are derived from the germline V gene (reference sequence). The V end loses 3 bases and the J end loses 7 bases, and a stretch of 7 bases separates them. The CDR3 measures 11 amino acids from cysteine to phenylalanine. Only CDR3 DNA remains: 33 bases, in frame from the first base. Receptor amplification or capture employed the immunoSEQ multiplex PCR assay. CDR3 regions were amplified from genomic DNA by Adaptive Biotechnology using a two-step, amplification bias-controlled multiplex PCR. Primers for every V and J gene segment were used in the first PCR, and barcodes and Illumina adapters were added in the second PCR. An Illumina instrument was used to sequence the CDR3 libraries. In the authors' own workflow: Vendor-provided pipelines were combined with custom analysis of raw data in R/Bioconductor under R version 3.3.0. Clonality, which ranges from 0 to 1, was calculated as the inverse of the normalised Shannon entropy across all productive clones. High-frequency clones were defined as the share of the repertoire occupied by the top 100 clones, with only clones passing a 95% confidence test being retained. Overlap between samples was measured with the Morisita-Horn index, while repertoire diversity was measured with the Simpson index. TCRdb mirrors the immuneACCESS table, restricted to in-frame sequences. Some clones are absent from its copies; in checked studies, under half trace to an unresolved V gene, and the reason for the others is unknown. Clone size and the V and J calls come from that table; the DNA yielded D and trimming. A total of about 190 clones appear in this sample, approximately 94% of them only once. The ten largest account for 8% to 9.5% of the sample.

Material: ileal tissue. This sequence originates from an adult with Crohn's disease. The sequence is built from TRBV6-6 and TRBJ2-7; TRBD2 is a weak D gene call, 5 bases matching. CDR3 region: CASSYEGEQYF. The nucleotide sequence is TGTGCCAGCAGTTATGAGGGTGAGCAGTACTTC.